Below, 32 T cell receptor beta chains from the same sample are listed, as sequenced in a study of radiation and T cells in renal cell carcinoma. This sample's treatment: 15 Gy SBRT to primary tumor, nephrectomy 4 weeks later. Measured with immunoSEQ multiplex PCR; TCRdb has only the in-frame clones, and not every one. The table lists approximately 18,000 clones, less than 70% of them singletons. This material consisted of tumor tissue, taken from a patient whose treatment included radiotherapy and nephrectomy. These receptors all come from a woman between 70 and 85 years old with renal cell carcinoma.

This clone has a single count. The V gene is TRBV2, the J gene TRBJ1-2, with D unresolved. The CDR3 contains 12 residues. CDR1 is SNHLY and CDR2 is FYNNEI in the germline V gene. Trimming stripped 6 bases from V and 5 bases from J, with 10 bases between. CDR3 DNA: TGTGCCAGCAGACCCGACGGGTATGGCTACACCTTC. This sequence encodes CASRPDGYGYTF.

This sequence joins TRBV5-1 and TRBJ2-5, with unresolved D. Judging by the DNA end, TRBJ2-7 fits better; the J call may be wrong. Per the germline V gene, CDR1 is SGHRS and CDR2 is YFSETQ. The CDR3 loop spans 14 amino acids. CDR3 sequence reads: CASSPSARHYEQYF. Written as DNA, the CDR3 is TGCGCCAGCAGCCCCTCGGCCCGACACTACGAGCAGTACTTC.

The chain carries TRBV30 and TRBJ1-2; D is ambiguous. Germline V gene lookup returns CDR1 GTSNPN and CDR2 SVGIG (reference sequence). The V end lost 4 bases, the J end lost 4 bases, and 10 bases lay between the germline ends. This CDR3 has 12 residues. The CDR3: CAWTLNPYGYTF. The CDR3 DNA follows: TGTGCCTGGACCCTAAATCCCTATGGCTACACCTTC.

V and J are TRBV9 and TRBJ2-5; 10 bases fit TRBD2. The germline V gene encodes CDR1 SGDLS and CDR2 YYNGEE. Losses at the gene ends were 4 bases for V and 7 bases for J; bases not matched to a gene: 13. CDR3 length: 16 amino acids. The CDR3 region is CASSTAPSGGAGTQYF. CDR3 DNA sequence: TGTGCCAGCAGCACGGCTCCTAGCGGGGGAGCCGGGACCCAGTACTTC. Full variable domain (missing parts from reference TRBV9 and TRBJ2-5): DSGVTQTPKHLITATGQRVTLRCSPRSGDLSVYWYQQSLDQGLQFLIQYYNGEERAKGNILERFSAQQFPDLHSELNLSSLELGDSALYFCASSTAPSGGAGTQYFGPGTRLLVL.

This clone is deemed medium-sized. The genes are TRBV2 and TRBJ2-7, with 8 positions matching TRBD1. The CDR3 has 12 residues. V trimming: 6 bases; J trimming: 3 bases; junction bases outside the gene matches: 1. CDR1 SNHLY and CDR2 FYNNEI come from the germline V gene. The CDR3 DNA sequence: TGTGCCAGCAGCGGACAGGGCTACGAGCAGTACTTC. It is translated as CASSGQGYEQYF.

This rearrangement joins TRBV19 to TRBJ1-1, with TRBD1 as a possible D gene (5 bases). Trimming took 2 bases from V and 0 from J, leaving 13 bases between them. CDR1 and CDR2 from the germline V gene are LNHDA and SQIVND (reference sequence). The length of the CDR3 is 16 residues. CDR3 in DNA: TGTGCCAGTAGTATAAAAGGGGACGCATTGAACACTGAAGCTTTCTTT. Encoded protein: CASSIKGDALNTEAFF. The full variable domain, with the rest looked up from reference TRBV19 and TRBJ1-1, is DGGITQSPKYLFRKEGQNVTLSCEQNLNHDAMYWYRQDPGQGLRLIYYSQIVNDFQKGDIAEGYSVSREKKESFPLTVTSAQKNPTAFYLCASSIKGDALNTEAFFGQGTRLTVV.

V gene TRBV19 combines with J gene TRBJ1-1; D may be TRBD1 (5 bases). Germline assignment: CDR1 LNHDA and CDR2 SQIVND (reference sequence). This CDR3 has 13 residues. V was clipped by 1 base and J by 4 bases, with 7 bases between them. The CDR3 DNA follows: TGTGCCAGTAGTATAGCCGGGGGCACTGAAGCTTTCTTT. Its translation is CASSIAGGTEAFF.

A few counts support this clone. The chain has TRBV13 and TRBJ1-3, with TRBD1 as a possible D gene (5 bases). This CDR3 contains 14 residues. The germline V and J ends were trimmed by 4 bases and 4 bases, with 11 bases remaining between them. Germline CDR1 PRHDT, CDR2 FYEKMQ (reference sequence). CDR3 loop: CASSSSGLGNTIYF. The CDR3 nucleotides are TGTGCCAGCAGCTCCTCAGGGCTCGGAAACACCATATATTTT.

Relative to its sample, this clone is medium-sized. The chain couples TRBV7-9 to TRBJ1-2, with a weak D call TRBD1 (6 bases). Germline V gene lookup returns CDR1 SEHNR and CDR2 FQNEAQ (reference sequence). V lost 8 bases and J 5 bases, leaving 15 bases between the germline ends. The CDR3 has 13 amino acids. CDR3 sequence: CASGVGGLYGYTF. The CDR3 DNA sequence: TGTGCCAGCGGGGTCGGGGGGCTGTATGGCTACACCTTC.

This chain links TRBV29-1 with TRBJ2-5; D gene unclear. CDR3 size: 12 residues. CDR1 is SQVTM, CDR2 ANQGSEA, per germline. With 3 bases removed from V and 4 bases from J, the gap between germline ends came to 9 bases. CDR3 sequence (DNA): TGCAGCGTTGATGTGTTACCAGAGACCCAGTACTTC. Translating it yields CSVDVLPETQYF.

The V call is TRBV30, the J call TRBJ1-2, with D unclear. The V end was cut by 1 base, the J end by 8 bases, with 8 bases between. This CDR3 comprises 11 residues. In germline, CDR1 is GTSNPN, CDR2 SVGIG (reference sequence). CDR3 in DNA: TGTGCCTGGAGTGCCGCTGTAGGCTACACCTTC. Translating it yields CAWSAAVGYTF.

The chain couples TRBV9 to TRBJ2-1; tentatively, D is TRBD2 (6 bases). Germline values: CDR1 SGDLS, CDR2 YYNGEE. There are 16 residues in the CDR3. The V and J ends lost 0 bases and 4 bases respectively, with 14 bases between them. CDR3 DNA sequence: TGTGCCAGCAGCGTAGGCCCAGCGGGTTCGTACAATGAGCAGTTCTTC. This gives the protein CASSVGPAGSYNEQFF.

This chain connects TRBV19 to TRBJ2-1; TRBD1 agrees at 10 bases. The J segment lost 0 bases and the V segment lost 2 bases, leaving 7 bases of the junction unmatched. The CDR3 is 18 amino acids. The germline V gene encodes CDR1 LNHDA and CDR2 SQIVND (reference sequence). In DNA, the CDR3 is TGTGCCAGTAGTATATTACGAAGGACAGGGGGCTCCTACAATGAGCAGTTCTTC. Translation: CASSILRRTGGSYNEQFF.

V usage is TRBV6-5 and J usage is TRBJ2-1; 9 bases fit TRBD2. CDR1 and CDR2 from the germline V gene are MNHEY and SVGAGI. V shed 6 bases, J shed 7 bases, and the junction held 7 bases outside the gene matches. The CDR3 has 14 amino acids. The CDR3 bases are TGTGCCAGCAGAACGCGGGGGGGCCTGAATGAGCAGTTCTTC. This translates into CASRTRGGLNEQFF.

The chain uses TRBV10-2 and TRBJ1-6, with 9 bases that match TRBD1. J was trimmed by 7 bases and V by 6 bases; bases with no gene match: 7. The CDR3 consists of 15 residues. Germline V gene data show CDR1 as WSHSY and CDR2 as SAAADI. The CDR3 DNA follows: TGCGCCAGCAGGAGTTCCGGGACAGGGAATTCACCCCTCCACTTT. It encodes CASRSSGTGNSPLHF.

This clone was seen just once. This sequence joins TRBV6-5 and TRBJ1-2; D gene unclear. V was shortened by 2 bases and J by 4 bases, with 8 bases between the two germline ends. This CDR3 has 13 amino acids. Germline V gene sequence: CDR1 MNHEY, CDR2 SVGAGI. CDR3 nucleotides: TGTGCCAGCAGTTACGGACGGGTCTATGGCTACACCTTC. This translates into CASSYGRVYGYTF.

V and J are TRBV2 and TRBJ2-5; D remains ambiguous. From germline, CDR1 is SNHLY and CDR2 FYNNEI. V was clipped by 8 bases and J by 5 bases, with 9 bases between them. CDR3 length equals 11 residues. The CDR3 bases are TGTGCCAGCGGCAGTTGGGAGACCCAGTACTTC. Translating gives CASGSWETQYF.

This clone was found a few times. V gene TRBV2 combines with J gene TRBJ1-4, with 7 bases aligning to TRBD1. Per germline, CDR1 SNHLY and CDR2 FYNNEI. V lost 6 bases and J lost 4; bases outside the gene matches: 5. The CDR3 has 14 amino acids. The CDR3 is CASSPGTDNEKLFF. In DNA form, the CDR3 reads TGTGCCAGCAGCCCCGGGACAGATAATGAAAAACTGTTTTTT.

This chain joins TRBV7-8 and TRBJ2-7; D gene unclear. The CDR3 runs 12 residues. Germline assignment: CDR1 SGHVS and CDR2 FQNEAQ. V dropped 2 bases and J dropped 6 bases, with 8 bases sitting between them. CDR3 sequence: CASSLPGGEQYF. CDR3 bases: TGTGCCAGCAGCTTACCCGGTGGCGAGCAGTACTTC.

The chain couples TRBV5-1 to TRBJ2-1; 8 nucleotides line up with TRBD1. The germline CDR1 and CDR2 sequences are SGHRS and YFSETQ. V was clipped by 0 bases and J by 8 bases; unmatched bases: 7. The CDR3 sequence is 15 residues long. The CDR3 protein is CASSLGTGWGDEQFF. CDR3 nucleotides: TGCGCCAGCAGCTTGGGGACAGGGTGGGGTGATGAGCAGTTCTTC.

This clone was seen only a few times. The V call is TRBV18, the J call TRBJ1-6, with D uncertain. Germline V gives CDR1 KGHSH, CDR2 LQKENI. V was clipped by 2 bases and J by 9 bases, with 23 bases between them. The CDR3 has 18 amino acids. This CDR3 reads CASSPIKSSASWGSPLHF. CDR3 bases: TGTGCCAGCTCACCAATTAAATCGTCGGCTTCCTGGGGTTCACCCCTCCACTTT.

The rearrangement links TRBV15 to TRBJ1-1; D remains unclear. CDR1 and CDR2 (germline): LNHNV, YYDKDF (reference sequence). Trimming took off 5 bases at V and 0 bases at J, with 10 bases between the two ends. CDR3 size: 14 residues. CDR3 sequence: CATSRGKLNTEAFF. The CDR3 region has the DNA TGTGCCACCAGCCGAGGGAAATTGAACACTGAAGCTTTCTTT.

V usage is TRBV7-9 and J usage is TRBJ1-1; D uncertain. Germline assignment: CDR1 SEHNR and CDR2 FQNEAQ (reference sequence). The CDR3 covers 12 residues. Between the trimmed V and J ends, which lost 1 base and 8 bases, there was a span of 8 bases. The CDR3 sequence: CASSLVTREAFF. The CDR3 DNA reads TGTGCCAGCAGCTTAGTAACCAGGGAAGCTTTCTTT.

This rearrangement joins TRBV1 to TRBJ2-2; the D call TRBD2 from the table was never checked on the DNA. TRBV1 is a pseudogene segment. The CDR3 has 19 residues. CDR3 protein: CTSSFKAGTSGGAVGELFF. The CDR3, as DNA: TGCACCAGCAGCTTCAAAGCTGGGACTAGCGGGGGGGCTGTCGGGGAGCTGTTTTTT.

The chain employs TRBV30 and TRBJ1-4, with 8 positions matching TRBD1. J gave up 5 bases and V 2 bases, and 7 bases lay outside the gene matches. The CDR3 runs to 15 residues. CDR1 is GTSNPN and CDR2 is SVGIG in the germline V gene (reference sequence). In DNA form, the CDR3 reads TGTGCCTGGAGTCTTCATAGGACAGGGAATGAAAAACTGTTTTTT. Translated: CAWSLHRTGNEKLFF.

The gene calls are TRBV28 and TRBJ2-7, with 8 bases fitting TRBD1. V was clipped by 6 bases and J by 7 bases; unmatched bases: 11. This CDR3 has 14 residues. The germline V gene encodes CDR1 MDHEN and CDR2 SYDVKM. DNA of the CDR3: TGTGCCAGCAGCCCCGGGACAGGTCGGAAGGAGCAGTACTTC. Amino acid sequence: CASSPGTGRKEQYF.

This clone was detected a few times. The rearrangement uses TRBV27 and TRBJ2-7, with D perhaps matching TRBD2 (6 bases). Deletions cut 6 bases from V and 1 base from J, with 13 bases between. The CDR3 consists of 14 residues. Germline-derived CDR1 and CDR2 are MNHEY and SMNVEV (reference sequence). The CDR3 reads CASSRGLPSYEQYF. CDR3 sequence (DNA): TGTGCCAGCAGCCGTGGACTACCATCCTACGAGCAGTACTTC.

The CDR3 DNA reads TGTGCCAGCAGCGGGGTCGAGCAGTACTTC. Protein: CASSGVEQYF. This chain joins TRBV25-1 and TRBJ2-7; a weak D match, TRBD2 (5 bases). CDR3 length: 10 amino acids. From germline, CDR1 is MGHDK and CDR2 SYGVNS. Trimming pared 6 bases from V and 6 bases from J, leaving 6 bases between.

V gene TRBV5-1 combines with J gene TRBJ2-2; 8 bases match TRBD1. Trimming at V came to 4 bases and at J to 2 bases, leaving 4 bases not matched to a gene. Germline-derived CDR1 and CDR2 are SGHRS and YFSETQ. CDR3 length: 15 amino acids. DNA for the CDR3: TGCGCCAGCAGCGTCGGACAGGGCAACACCGGGGAGCTGTTTTTT. Translated, it gives CASSVGQGNTGELFF.

The chain uses TRBV30 and TRBJ1-1; D is uncertain. This CDR3 is 14 amino acids long. V was pared by 6 bases and J by 3 bases, with 17 bases between. Per the germline V gene, CDR1 is GTSNPN and CDR2 is SVGIG (reference sequence). The CDR3 region has the DNA TGTGCCTGTTTCCCGGAGCGGTGGGACACTGAAGCTTTCTTT. Protein sequence: CACFPERWDTEAFF.

The chain recombines TRBV9 with TRBJ2-2; a weak D match, TRBD1 (6 bases). Per the germline V gene, CDR1 is SGDLS and CDR2 is YYNGEE. The CDR3 has 17 amino acids. Trimming pared 3 bases from V and 7 bases from J, leaving 22 bases between. CDR3 sequence reads: CASSARGWGSAGGELFF. The CDR3 region has the DNA TGTGCCAGCAGCGCCAGGGGTTGGGGGTCTGCCGGCGGGGAGCTGTTTTTT. Full variable domain (rest looked up from reference TRBV9 and TRBJ2-2): DSGVTQTPKHLITATGQRVTLRCSPRSGDLSVYWYQQSLDQGLQFLIQYYNGEERAKGNILERFSAQQFPDLHSELNLSSLELGDSALYFCASSARGWGSAGGELFFGEGSRLTVL.

This clone has only a few counts. This sequence joins TRBV6-6 and TRBJ1-4; D remains unclear. The CDR3 totals 12 residues. Germline CDR1 reads MNHNY; CDR2 reads SVGAGI (reference sequence). Trimming cost V 7 bases and J 0 bases, with 3 bases left between them. CDR3 coding DNA: TGTGCCAGCACAGCAACTAATGAAAAACTGTTTTTT. It codes for CASTATNEKLFF.